This T cell receptor beta chain was captured in a study of kidney transplant recipient with SARS-CoV-2 infection. Per germline, CDR1 LNHDA and CDR2 SQIVND (reference sequence). The CDR3 has 16 amino acids. Germline trimming cut 3 bases from V and 7 bases from J; bases unmatched to any gene: 11. In TCRdb, the reads were re-called with MiXCR into one record per CDR3 protein. Among about 240,000 distinct CDR3 sequences listed, about 28% were seen once. The table lists this clonotype with many counts. The gene calls are TRBV19 and TRBJ1-5; 8 bases are a match to TRBD1. The sample in question was a blood sample, obtained at baseline and on day 111 from a kidney transplant recipient. The clonotype comes from a young adult male patient who had COVID-19 and was a kidney transplant recipient. Some T cells could come from the graft donor. The CDR3 is CASSIFQGATVQPQHF. DNA for the CDR3: TGTGCCAGTAGTATTTTCCAGGGGGCAACAGTCCAGCCCCAGCATTTT.